This TCR beta chain stems from a study of OX40 agonist ivuxolimab in advanced cancers. Study information: Enrolled patients in dose escalation had cancers that were hepatocellular carcinoma, melanoma, renal cell or head and neck cancer. Averaging about 60 years in age, with a range of about 23 to 90, the cohort was 80% to 90% male. Findings of the study overall: Expanded clones were, on average, more numerous in CD8+ T cells than in CD4+. Both CD4+ and CD8+ T cell populations in blood had undergone clonal expansion by week 6 at 0.1 to 3.0 mg/kg.

From germline, CDR1 is MDHEN and CDR2 SYDVKM. This CDR3 has 15 residues. V lost 7 bases and J lost 1; bases outside the gene matches: 5. Some clones are missing from TCRdb's copy, which holds only in-frame ones; the method was immunoSEQ multiplex PCR. The sample lists approximately 28,000 clones; approximately 84% were seen once. Concerning this clone: Antigen: not known.

V and J are TRBV28 and TRBJ1-5; 9 bases are a match to TRBD1. The origin of this receptor is an adult with an advanced solid tumor such as melanoma, head and neck, liver or kidney cancer. The sequenced sample was CD4+ or CD8+ T cells sorted from blood, obtained in a trial of the OX40 agonist ivuxolimab. CDR3 sequence: CASTLTGGSNQPQHF. The CDR3 region has the DNA TGTGCCAGCACCTTAACAGGGGGCAGCAATCAGCCCCAGCATTTT.